This entry features one T cell receptor (beta chain) sequence. Profiling relied on immunoSEQ multiplex PCR, and the TCRdb table lists in-frame clones only, not all of them. In the table there are fewer than 600,000 clones, approximately 77% of which are singletons. Recent acute infections and vaccinations were absent in the healthy HIV-negative adult donors. Some 90 million PBMCs were counted before genomic DNA extraction. Germline V gene data show CDR1 as SEHNR and CDR2 as FQNEAQ (reference sequence). The CDR3 loop spans 16 amino acids. V lost 0 bases and J 4 bases, leaving 13 bases between the germline ends. This entry comes from a study of shared clonotypes between healthy human individuals.

The chain employs TRBV7-9 and TRBJ1-5, with unresolved D. This TCR came from a woman aged 40-49 years in good health. Some clones in this sample may be carry-over from other donors' samples. Sequencing was carried out using PBMCs. CDR3 sequence (DNA): TGTGCCAGCAGCTTAGCGGCATCGCAATCAAATCAGCCCCAGCATTTT. Translating it yields CASSLAASQSNQPQHF.